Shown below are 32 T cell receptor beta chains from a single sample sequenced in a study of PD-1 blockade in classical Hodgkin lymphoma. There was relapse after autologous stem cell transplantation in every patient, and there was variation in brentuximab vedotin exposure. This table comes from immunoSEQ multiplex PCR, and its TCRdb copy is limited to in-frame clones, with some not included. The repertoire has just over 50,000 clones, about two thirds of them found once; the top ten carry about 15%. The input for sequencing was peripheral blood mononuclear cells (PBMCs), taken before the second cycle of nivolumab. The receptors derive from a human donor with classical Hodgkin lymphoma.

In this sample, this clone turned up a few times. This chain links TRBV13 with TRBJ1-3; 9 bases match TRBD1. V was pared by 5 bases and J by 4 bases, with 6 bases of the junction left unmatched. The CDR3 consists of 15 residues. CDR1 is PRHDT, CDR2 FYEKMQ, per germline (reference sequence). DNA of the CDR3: TGTGCCAGCAGCCGGGACAGGGCCAAAGGAAACACCATATATTTT. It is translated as CASSRDRAKGNTIYF. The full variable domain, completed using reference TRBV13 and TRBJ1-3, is AAGVIQSPRHLIKEKRETATLKCYPIPRHDTVYWYQQGPGQDPQFLISFYEKMQSDKGSIPDRFSAQQFSDYHSELNMSSLELGDSALYFCASSRDRAKGNTIYFGEGSWLTVV.

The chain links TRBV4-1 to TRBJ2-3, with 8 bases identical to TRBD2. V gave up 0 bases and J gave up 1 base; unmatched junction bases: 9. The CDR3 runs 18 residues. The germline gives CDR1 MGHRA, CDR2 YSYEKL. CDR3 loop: CASSQDQLAGPRTDTQYF. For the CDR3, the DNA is TGCGCCAGCAGCCAAGATCAGCTAGCGGGCCCACGCACAGATACGCAGTATTTT.

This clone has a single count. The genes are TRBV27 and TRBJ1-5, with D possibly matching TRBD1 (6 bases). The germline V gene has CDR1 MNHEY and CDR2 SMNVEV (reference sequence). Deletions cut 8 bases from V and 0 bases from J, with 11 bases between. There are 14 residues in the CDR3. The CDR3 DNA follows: TGTGCCAGCGGAGGACAGTATAGCAATCAGCCCCAGCATTTT. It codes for CASGGQYSNQPQHF.

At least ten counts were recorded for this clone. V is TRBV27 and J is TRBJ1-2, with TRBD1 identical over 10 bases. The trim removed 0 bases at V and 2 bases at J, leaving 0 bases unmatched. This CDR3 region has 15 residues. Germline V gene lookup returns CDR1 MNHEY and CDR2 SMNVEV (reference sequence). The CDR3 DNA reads TGTGCCAGCAGTTTATCGGGACAGGGGAACTATGGCTACACCTTC. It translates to CASSLSGQGNYGYTF.

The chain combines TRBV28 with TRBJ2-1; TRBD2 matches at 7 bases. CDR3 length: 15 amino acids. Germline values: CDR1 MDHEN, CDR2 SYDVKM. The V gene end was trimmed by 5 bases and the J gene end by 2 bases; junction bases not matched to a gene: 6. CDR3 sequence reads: CASSPERGPYNEQFF. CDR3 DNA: TGTGCCAGCAGTCCGGAGCGGGGACCCTACAATGAGCAGTTCTTC.

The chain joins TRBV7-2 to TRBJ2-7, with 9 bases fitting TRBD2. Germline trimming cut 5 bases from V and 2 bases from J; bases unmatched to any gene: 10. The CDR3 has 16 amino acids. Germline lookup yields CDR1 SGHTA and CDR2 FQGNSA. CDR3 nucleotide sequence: TGTGCCAGCAGCGCTTCAGCGGGAGGACTCCCCTACGAGCAGTACTTC. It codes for CASSASAGGLPYEQYF.

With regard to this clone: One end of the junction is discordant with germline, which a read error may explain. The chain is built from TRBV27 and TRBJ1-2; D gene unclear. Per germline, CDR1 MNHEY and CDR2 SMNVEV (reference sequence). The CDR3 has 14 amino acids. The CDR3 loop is CAGSFLSGNYGYTF. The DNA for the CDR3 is TGTGCCGGCAGTTTTCTATCCGGGAACTATGGCTACACCTTC.

CDR3 DNA sequence: TGTGCCAGCAAACTCAGACTAGCGGATAACTACGAGCAGTACTTC. This codes for CASKLRLADNYEQYF. The chain joins TRBV27 to TRBJ2-7; 9 bases match TRBD2. The CDR3 has 15 residues. The junction had 10 bases not matched to a gene; V was cut back by 7 bases and J by 3 bases. CDR1 is MNHEY and CDR2 is SMNVEV in the germline V gene (reference sequence).

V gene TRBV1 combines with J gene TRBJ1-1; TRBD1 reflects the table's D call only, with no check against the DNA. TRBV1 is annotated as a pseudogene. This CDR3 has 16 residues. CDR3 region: CTSSQPETPPNTEAFF. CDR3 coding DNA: TGCACCAGCAGCCAACCCGAGACACCCCCGAACACTGAAGCTTTCTTT.

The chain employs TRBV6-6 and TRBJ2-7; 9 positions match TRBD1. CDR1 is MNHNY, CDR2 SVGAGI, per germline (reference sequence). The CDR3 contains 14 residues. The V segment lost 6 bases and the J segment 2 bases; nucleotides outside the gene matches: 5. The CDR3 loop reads CASRPGTGTYEQYF. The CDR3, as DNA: TGTGCCAGCAGGCCCGGGACAGGGACCTACGAGCAGTACTTC.

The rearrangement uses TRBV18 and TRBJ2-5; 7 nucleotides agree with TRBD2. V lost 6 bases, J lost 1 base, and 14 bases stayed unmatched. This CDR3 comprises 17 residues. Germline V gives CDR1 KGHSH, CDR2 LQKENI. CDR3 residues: CASSPLGLAESQETQYF. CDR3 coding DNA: TGTGCCAGCTCCCCTCTTGGGCTAGCGGAGTCCCAAGAGACCCAGTACTTC.

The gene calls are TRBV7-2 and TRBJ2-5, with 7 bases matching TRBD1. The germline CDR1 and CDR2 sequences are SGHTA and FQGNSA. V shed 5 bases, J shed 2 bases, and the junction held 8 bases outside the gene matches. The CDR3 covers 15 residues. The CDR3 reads CASSLRLQGQETQYF. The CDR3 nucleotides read TGTGCCAGCAGCCTTAGACTACAGGGGCAAGAGACCCAGTACTTC.

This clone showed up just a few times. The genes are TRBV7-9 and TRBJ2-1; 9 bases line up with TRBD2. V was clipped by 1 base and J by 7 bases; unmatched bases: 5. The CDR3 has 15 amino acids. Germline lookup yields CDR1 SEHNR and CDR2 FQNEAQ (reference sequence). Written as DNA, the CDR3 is TGTGCCAGCAGCTTAGTGCCTAGCGGGGCTAATGAGCAGTTCTTC. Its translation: CASSLVPSGANEQFF.

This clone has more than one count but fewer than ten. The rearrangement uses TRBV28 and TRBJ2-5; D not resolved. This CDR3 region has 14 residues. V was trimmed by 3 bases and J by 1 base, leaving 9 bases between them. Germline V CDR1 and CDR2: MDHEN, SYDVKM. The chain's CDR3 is CASSFWAGQETQYF. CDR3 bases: TGTGCCAGCAGTTTTTGGGCAGGCCAAGAGACCCAGTACTTC.

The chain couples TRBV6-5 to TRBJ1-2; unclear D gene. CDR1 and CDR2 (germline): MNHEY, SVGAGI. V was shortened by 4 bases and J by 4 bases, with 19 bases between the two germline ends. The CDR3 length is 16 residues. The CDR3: CASSSPDGLIGYGYTF. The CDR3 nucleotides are TGTGCCAGCAGTTCCCCGGACGGCCTTATAGGCTATGGCTACACCTTC.

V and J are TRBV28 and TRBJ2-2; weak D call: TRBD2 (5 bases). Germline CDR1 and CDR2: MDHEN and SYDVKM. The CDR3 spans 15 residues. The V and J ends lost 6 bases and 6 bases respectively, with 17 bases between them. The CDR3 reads CASSLPGPGAGELFF. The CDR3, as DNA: TGTGCCAGCAGCCTCCCGGGCCCCGGGGCCGGGGAGCTGTTTTTT.

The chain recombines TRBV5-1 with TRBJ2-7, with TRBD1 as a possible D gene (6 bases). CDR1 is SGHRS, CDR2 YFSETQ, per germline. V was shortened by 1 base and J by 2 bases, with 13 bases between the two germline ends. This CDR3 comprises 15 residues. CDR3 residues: CASSLNRDTTYEQYF. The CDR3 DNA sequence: TGCGCCAGCAGCTTGAACCGGGACACAACCTACGAGCAGTACTTC.

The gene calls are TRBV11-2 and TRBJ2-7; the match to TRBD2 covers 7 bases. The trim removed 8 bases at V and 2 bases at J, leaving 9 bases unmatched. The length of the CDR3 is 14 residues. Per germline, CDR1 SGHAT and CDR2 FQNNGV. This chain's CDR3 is CASQLTAGAYEQYF. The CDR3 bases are TGTGCCAGCCAGCTTACTGCGGGGGCCTACGAGCAGTACTTC. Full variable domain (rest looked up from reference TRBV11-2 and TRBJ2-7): EAGVAQSPRYKIIEKRQSVAFWCNPISGHATLYWYQQILGQGPKLLIQFQNNGVVDDSQLPKDRFSAERLKGVDSTLKIQPAKLEDSAVYLCASQLTAGAYEQYFGPGTRLTVT.

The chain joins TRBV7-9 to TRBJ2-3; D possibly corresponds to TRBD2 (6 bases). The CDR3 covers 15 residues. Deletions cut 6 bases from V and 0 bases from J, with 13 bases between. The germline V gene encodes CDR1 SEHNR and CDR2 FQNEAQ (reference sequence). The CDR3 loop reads CASRAGSGSTDTQYF. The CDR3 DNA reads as TGTGCCAGCAGGGCAGGTAGCGGCAGCACAGATACGCAGTATTTT.

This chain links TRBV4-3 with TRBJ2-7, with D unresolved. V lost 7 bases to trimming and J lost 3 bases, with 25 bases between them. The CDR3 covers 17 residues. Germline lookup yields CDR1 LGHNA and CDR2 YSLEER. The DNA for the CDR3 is TGCGCCAGCACCCAGGTACCGTCCGACATCTCCATCTACGAGCAGTACTTC. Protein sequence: CASTQVPSDISIYEQYF.

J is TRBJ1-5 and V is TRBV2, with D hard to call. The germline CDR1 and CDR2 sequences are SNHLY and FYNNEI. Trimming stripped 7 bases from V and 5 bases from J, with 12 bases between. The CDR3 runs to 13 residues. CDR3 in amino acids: CASNEGIDQPQHF. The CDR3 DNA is TGTGCCAGCAATGAGGGTATAGATCAGCCCCAGCATTTT.

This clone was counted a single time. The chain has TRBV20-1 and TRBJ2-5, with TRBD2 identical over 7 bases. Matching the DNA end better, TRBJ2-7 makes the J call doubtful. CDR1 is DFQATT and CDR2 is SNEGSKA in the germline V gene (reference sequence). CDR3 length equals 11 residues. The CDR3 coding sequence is TGCAGCGGACTAGACCCCTACGAGCAGTACTTC. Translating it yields CSGLDPYEQYF.

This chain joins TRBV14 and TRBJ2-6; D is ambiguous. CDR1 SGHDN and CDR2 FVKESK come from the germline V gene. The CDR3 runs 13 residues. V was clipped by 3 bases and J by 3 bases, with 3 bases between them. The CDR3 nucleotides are TGTGCCAGCAGCCAGGGTGGGGCCAACGTCCTGACTTTC. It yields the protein CASSQGGANVLTF. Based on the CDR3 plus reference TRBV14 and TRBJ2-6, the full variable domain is EAGVTQFPSHSVIEKGQTVTLRCDPISGHDNLYWYRRVMGKEIKFLLHFVKESKQDESGMPNNRFLAERTGGTYSTLKVQPAELEDSGVYFCASSQGGANVLTFGAGSRLTVL.

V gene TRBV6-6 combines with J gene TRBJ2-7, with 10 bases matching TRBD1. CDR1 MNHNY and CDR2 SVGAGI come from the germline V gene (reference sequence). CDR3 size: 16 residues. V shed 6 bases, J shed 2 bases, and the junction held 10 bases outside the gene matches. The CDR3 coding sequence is TGTGCCAGCAGGGGGCGGACAGGGGGTTTCACCTACGAGCAGTACTTC. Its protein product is CASRGRTGGFTYEQYF.

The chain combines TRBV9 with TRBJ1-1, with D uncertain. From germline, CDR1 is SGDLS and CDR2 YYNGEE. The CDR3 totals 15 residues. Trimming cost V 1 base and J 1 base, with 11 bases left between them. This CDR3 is CASSVRPSPNTEAFF. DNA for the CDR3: TGTGCCAGCAGCGTAAGACCGTCTCCGAACACTGAAGCTTTCTTT.

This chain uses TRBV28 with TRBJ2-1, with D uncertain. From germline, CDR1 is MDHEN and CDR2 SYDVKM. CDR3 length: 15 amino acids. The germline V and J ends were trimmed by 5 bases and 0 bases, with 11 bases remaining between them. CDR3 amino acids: CASSPTTISYNEQFF. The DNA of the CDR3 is TGTGCCAGCAGTCCTACTACCATCTCCTACAATGAGCAGTTCTTC.

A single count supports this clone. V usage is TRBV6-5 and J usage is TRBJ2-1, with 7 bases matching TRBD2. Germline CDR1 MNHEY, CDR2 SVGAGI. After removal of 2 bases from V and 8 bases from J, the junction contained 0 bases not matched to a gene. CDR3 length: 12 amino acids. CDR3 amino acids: CASSYGGDEQFF. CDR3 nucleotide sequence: TGTGCCAGCAGTTACGGGGGGGATGAGCAGTTCTTC.

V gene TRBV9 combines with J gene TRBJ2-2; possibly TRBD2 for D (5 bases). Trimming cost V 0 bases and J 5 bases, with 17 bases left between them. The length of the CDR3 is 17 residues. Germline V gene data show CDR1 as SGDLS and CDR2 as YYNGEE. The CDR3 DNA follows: TGTGCCAGCAGCGTAGAATTCCGGGGTAGCGTGACCGGGGAGCTGTTTTTT. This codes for CASSVEFRGSVTGELFF. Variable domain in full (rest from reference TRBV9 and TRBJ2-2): DSGVTQTPKHLITATGQRVTLRCSPRSGDLSVYWYQQSLDQGLQFLIQYYNGEERAKGNILERFSAQQFPDLHSELNLSSLELGDSALYFCASSVEFRGSVTGELFFGEGSRLTVL.

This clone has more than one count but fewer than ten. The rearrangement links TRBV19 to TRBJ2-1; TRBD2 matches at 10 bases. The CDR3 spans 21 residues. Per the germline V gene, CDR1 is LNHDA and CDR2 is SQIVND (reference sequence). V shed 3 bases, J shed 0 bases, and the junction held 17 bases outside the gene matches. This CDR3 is CASSIVLPGLALTSSYNEQFF. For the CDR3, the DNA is TGTGCCAGTAGTATCGTCCTACCGGGACTAGCGCTCACTAGCTCCTACAATGAGCAGTTCTTC.

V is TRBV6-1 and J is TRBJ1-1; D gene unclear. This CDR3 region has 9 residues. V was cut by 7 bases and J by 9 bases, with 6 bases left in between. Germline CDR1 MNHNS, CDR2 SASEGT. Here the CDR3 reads CASNLKAFF. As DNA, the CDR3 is TGTGCCAGCAACCTGAAAGCTTTCTTT.

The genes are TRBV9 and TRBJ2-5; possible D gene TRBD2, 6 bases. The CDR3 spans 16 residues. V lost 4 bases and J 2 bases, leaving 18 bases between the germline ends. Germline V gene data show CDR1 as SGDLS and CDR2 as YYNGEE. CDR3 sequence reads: CASSPRGLALQETQYF. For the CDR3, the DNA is TGTGCCAGCAGCCCACGAGGGCTAGCGTTACAAGAGACCCAGTACTTC.

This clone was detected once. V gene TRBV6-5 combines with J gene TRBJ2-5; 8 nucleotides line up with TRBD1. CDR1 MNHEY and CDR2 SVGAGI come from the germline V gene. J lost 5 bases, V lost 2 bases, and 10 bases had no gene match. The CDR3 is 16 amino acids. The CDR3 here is CASSYAGRQGRETQYF. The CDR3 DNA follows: TGTGCCAGCAGTTACGCAGGAAGACAGGGGCGGGAGACCCAGTACTTC.